The T cell receptor beta chain under discussion was sequenced for a study of OX40 agonist ivuxolimab in advanced cancers. Study-level background: Ivuxolimab was a fully human IgG2 agonistic monoclonal antibody targeting the costimulatory receptor OX40 (CD134). Among the roughly 52 dose-escalation patients, approximately 20 had hepatocellular carcinoma, some 15 melanoma, 9 renal cell carcinoma and 9 head and neck cancer. Partial responses occurred in three dose-escalation patients, of whom one had hepatocellular carcinoma and two had cutaneous melanoma. The paper describes the monotherapy dose-escalation part (N of about 54 patients) of the phase I trial of ivuxolimab. A male proportion of around 81% and a mean age of 60 years, ranging from 23 to 79, were recorded for the dose-escalation cohort. The purpose of peripheral TCRbeta sequencing was to test whether ivuxolimab changed TCR sequence diversity and led to clonal T-cell expansion. Prior anti-PD-1, anti-PD-L1 or anti-CTLA-4 therapy was permitted, and checkpoint inhibitors had been received by about two fifths of dose-escalation patients. Intravenous ivuxolimab was administered to patients every 2 weeks at six dose levels: 0.01, 0.1, 0.3, 1.5, 3 and 10 mg/kg.

Via the germline V gene (reference sequence), CDR1 is GTSNPN and CDR2 SVGIG. Spanning cysteine to phenylalanine, the CDR3 consists of 13 amino acids. Only the CDR3 region is kept as DNA, spanning 39 bases read in frame from base 1. V and J are truncated by 3 bases and 2 bases respectively, leaving an intervening sequence of 10 bases. This clone has only a few counts. No cognate antigen has been identified for it. It has no much larger one-base neighbor in the sample; base qualities were not kept. To sequence the TCRbeta CDR3 region, genomic DNA was isolated from the sorted cells. The immunoSEQ Assay was used for sequencing of TCRbeta CDR3 regions. In TCRdb, the immuneACCESS table is reduced to in-frame sequences with V and J assigned. These tables do not hold every clone; where another copy was compared, an unresolved V gene accounts for under half, and the others remain unexplained. Present in this sample are about 69,000 clones, almost 90% of which were seen just once. Clones ranked in the top ten supply about 10% of the sample.

Findings and caveats that apply to the study as a whole: On average, CD8+ T cells showed more expanded clones than CD4+ T cells after ivuxolimab. The antigen specificity of the clonally expanded peripheral T cells was not determined. Partial responders in the 0.1-3.0 mg/kg groups had among the lowest normalized peripheral clonal expansion, especially among CD8+ T cells. At doses from 0.1 to 3.0 mg/kg, clonal expansion was seen in both CD4+ and CD8+ blood T cells between baseline and week 6. Low levels of normalized T-cell clonal expansion were also seen in some patients who did not respond.

Patients with autoimmune disease history or receiving systemic immunosuppression were excluded from the trial. Peripheral blood for TCR sequencing was collected from all dose cohorts at baseline, on cycle 4 day 1, and on cycle 7 day 1. The samples were taken from a phase I, first-in-human, multicenter, open-label dose-escalation trial of ivuxolimab. Adults with locally advanced or metastatic melanoma, renal cell, hepatocellular, or head and neck squamous cell carcinoma were enrolled in the trial. CD4+ and CD8+ T cells were sorted separately from peripheral blood before TCR sequencing. The clonotype was recovered from an adult with an advanced solid tumor such as melanoma, head and neck, liver or kidney cancer. Sequencing was performed on CD4+ or CD8+ T cells sorted from blood, taken in a trial of the OX40 agonist ivuxolimab. This chain is built from TRBV30 and TRBJ2-5; possibly the D gene is TRBD2, per 5 matching bases. The CDR3 reads CAWRAPGQETQYF. The nucleotides are TGTGCCTGGAGAGCGCCGGGGCAAGAGACCCAGTACTTC.